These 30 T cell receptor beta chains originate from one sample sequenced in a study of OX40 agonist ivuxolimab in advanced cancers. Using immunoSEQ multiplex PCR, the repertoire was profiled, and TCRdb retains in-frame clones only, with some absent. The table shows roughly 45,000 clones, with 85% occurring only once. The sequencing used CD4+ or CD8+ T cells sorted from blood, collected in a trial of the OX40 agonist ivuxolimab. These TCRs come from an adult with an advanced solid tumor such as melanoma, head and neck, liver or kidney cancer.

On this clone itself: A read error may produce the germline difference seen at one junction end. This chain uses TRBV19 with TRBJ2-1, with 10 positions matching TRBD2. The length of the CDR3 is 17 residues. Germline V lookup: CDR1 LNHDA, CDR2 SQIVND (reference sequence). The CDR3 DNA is TGTGCCAGTAGCAATTTCCTAGCGGGGGACACCTATAATGAGCAGTTCTTC. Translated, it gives CASSNFLAGDTYNEQFF.

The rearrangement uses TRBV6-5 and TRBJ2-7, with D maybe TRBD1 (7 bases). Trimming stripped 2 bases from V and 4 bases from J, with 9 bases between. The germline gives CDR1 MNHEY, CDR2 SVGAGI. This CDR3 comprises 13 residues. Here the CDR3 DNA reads TGTGCCAGCAGTTACGCAGGGGGGTACGAGCAGTACTTC. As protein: CASSYAGGYEQYF.

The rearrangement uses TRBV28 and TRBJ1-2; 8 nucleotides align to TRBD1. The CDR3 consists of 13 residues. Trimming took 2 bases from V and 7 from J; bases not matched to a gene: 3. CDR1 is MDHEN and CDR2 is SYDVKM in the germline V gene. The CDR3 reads CASSLDRGSGYTF. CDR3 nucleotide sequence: TGTGCCAGCAGTTTAGACAGGGGTAGTGGCTACACCTTC.

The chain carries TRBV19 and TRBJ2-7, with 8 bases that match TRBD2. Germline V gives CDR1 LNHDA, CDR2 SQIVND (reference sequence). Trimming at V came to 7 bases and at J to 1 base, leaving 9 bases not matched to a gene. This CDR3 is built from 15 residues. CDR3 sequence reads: CASKPSSGGSYEQYF. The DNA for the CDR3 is TGTGCCAGTAAGCCCTCGAGCGGGGGATCCTACGAGCAGTACTTC.

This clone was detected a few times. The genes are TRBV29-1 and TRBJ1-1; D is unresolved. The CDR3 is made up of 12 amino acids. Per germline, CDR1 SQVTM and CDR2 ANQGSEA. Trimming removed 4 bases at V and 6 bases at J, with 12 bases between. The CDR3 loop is CSVGSTRPEAFF. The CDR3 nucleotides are TGCAGCGTTGGATCTACACGTCCTGAAGCTTTCTTT.

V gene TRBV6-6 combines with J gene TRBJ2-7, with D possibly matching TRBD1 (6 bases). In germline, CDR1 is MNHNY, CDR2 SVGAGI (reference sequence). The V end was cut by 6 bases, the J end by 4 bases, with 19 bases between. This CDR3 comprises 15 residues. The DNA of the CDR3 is TGTGCCAGCAGCGCCCTCGCAGGGGTAGGATACGAGCAGTACTTC. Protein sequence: CASSALAGVGYEQYF.

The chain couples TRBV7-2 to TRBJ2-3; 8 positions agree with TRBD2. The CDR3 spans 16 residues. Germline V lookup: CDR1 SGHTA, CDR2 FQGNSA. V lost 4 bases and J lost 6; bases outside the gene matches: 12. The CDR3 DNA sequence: TGTGCCAGCAGCTCTGACGGCGGGGGGTCGGGGGATACGCAGTATTTT. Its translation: CASSSDGGGSGDTQYF.

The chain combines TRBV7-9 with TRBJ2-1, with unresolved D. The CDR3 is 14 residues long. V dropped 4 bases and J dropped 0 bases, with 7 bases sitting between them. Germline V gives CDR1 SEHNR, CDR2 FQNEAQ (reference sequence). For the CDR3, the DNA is TGTGCCAGCAGCTCCTCGGGCTCCTACAATGAGCAGTTCTTC. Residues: CASSSSGSYNEQFF.

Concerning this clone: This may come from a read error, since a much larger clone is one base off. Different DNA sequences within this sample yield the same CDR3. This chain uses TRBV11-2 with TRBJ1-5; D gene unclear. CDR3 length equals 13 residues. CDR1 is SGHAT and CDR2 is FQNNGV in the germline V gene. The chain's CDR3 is CASSQESDQPQHF. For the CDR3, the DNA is TGCGCCAGCAGCCAAGAAAGCGATCAGCCCCAGCATTTT.

The CDR3: CASSEQGAFYGYTF. CDR3 sequence (DNA): TGTGCCAGCAGTGAACAGGGGGCTTTTTATGGCTACACCTTC. V usage is TRBV6-1 and J usage is TRBJ1-2; TRBD1 aligns across 8 bases. J lost 5 bases, V lost 2 bases, and 4 bases had no gene match. The CDR3 extends over 14 amino acids. The germline gives CDR1 MNHNS, CDR2 SASEGT.

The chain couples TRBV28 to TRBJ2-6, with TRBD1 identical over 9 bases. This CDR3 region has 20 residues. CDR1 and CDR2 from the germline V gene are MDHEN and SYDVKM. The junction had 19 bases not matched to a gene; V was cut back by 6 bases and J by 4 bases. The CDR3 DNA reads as TGTGCCAGCAGCGCGTTCCCCGGGACAGGGAGGGATGCGGGGGCCAACGTCCTGACTTTC. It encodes CASSAFPGTGRDAGANVLTF.

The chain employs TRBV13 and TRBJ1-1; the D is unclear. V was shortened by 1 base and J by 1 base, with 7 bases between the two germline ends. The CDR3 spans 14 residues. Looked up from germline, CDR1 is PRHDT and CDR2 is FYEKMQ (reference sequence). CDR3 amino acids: CASSLEGGNTEAFF. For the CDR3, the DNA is TGTGCCAGCAGCTTAGAGGGCGGGAACACTGAAGCTTTCTTT. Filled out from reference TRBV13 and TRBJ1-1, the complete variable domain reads AAGVIQSPRHLIKEKRETATLKCYPIPRHDTVYWYQQGPGQDPQFLISFYEKMQSDKGSIPDRFSAQQFSDYHSELNMSSLELGDSALYFCASSLEGGNTEAFFGQGTRLTVV.

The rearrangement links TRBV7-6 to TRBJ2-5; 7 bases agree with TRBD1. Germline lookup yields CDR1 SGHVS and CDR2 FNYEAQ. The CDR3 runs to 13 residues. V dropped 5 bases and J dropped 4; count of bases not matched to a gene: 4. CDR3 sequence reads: CASSPTGAETQYF. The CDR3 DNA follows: TGTGCCAGCAGCCCCACAGGGGCAGAGACCCAGTACTTC.

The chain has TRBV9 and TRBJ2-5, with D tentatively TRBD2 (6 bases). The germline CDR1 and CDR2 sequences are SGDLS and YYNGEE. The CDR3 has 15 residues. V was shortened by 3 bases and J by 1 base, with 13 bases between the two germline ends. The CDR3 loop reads CASSGSGLPQETQYF. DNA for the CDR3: TGTGCCAGCAGCGGATCGGGACTCCCCCAAGAGACCCAGTACTTC.

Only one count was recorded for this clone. CDR3 coding DNA: TGTGCCAGCAGTACCGGGCTAGCTCTTAATCAGCCCCAGCATTTT. Translated, it gives CASSTGLALNQPQHF. The rearrangement uses TRBV6-6 and TRBJ1-5; D is unresolved. The V gene's germline CDR1 is MNHNY and CDR2 SVGAGI (reference sequence). The V and J ends lost 5 bases and 4 bases respectively, with 15 bases between them. The CDR3 runs 15 residues.

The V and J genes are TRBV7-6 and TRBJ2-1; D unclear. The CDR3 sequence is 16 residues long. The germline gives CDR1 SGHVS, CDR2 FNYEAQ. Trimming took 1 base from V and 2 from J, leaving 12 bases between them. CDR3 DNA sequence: TGTGCCAGCAGCTTAGGGACCCTTGGAACCTACAATGAGCAGTTCTTC. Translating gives CASSLGTLGTYNEQFF.

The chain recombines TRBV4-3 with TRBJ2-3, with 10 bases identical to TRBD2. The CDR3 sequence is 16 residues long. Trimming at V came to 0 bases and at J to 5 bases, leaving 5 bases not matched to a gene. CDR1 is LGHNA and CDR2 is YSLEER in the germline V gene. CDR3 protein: CASSQESAGGRDTQYF. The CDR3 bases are TGCGCCAGCAGCCAAGAATCAGCGGGGGGGCGAGATACGCAGTATTTT.

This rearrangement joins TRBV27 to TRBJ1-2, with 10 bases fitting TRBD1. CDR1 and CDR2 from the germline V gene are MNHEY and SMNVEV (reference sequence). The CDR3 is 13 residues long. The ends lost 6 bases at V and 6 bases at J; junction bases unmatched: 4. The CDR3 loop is CASSIGTGDGYTF. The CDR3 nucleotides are TGTGCCAGCAGCATCGGGACAGGGGATGGCTACACCTTC.

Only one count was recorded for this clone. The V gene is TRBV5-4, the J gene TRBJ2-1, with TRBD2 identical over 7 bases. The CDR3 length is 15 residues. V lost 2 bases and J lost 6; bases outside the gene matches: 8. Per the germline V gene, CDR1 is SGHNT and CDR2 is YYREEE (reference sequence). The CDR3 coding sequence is TGTGCCAGCAGCTTATGGGACTATGAACTCAATGAGCAGTTCTTC. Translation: CASSLWDYELNEQFF.

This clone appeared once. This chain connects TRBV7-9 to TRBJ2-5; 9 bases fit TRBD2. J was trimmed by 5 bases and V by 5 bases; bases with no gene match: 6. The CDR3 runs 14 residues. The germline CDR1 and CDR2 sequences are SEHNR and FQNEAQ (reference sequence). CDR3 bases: TGTGCCAGCAGCCGCGGGGGGGCGAGGGAGACCCAGTACTTC. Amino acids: CASSRGGARETQYF.

CDR3 nucleotides: TGTGCCAGTAGTATAGGATGGGGGAACACTGAAGCTTTCTTT. It translates to CASSIGWGNTEAFF. The J gene is TRBJ1-1, the V gene TRBV19; D unclear. Germline V gives CDR1 LNHDA, CDR2 SQIVND (reference sequence). This CDR3 contains 14 residues. The V end was cut by 1 base, the J end by 1 base, with 7 bases between.

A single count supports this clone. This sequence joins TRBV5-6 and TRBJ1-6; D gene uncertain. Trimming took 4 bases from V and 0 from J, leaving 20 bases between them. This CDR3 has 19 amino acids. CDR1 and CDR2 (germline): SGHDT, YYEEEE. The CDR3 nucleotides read TGTGCCAGCAGCCCCGCCGTTGGACCGAGTAACTCCTATAATTCACCCCTCCACTTT. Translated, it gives CASSPAVGPSNSYNSPLHF.

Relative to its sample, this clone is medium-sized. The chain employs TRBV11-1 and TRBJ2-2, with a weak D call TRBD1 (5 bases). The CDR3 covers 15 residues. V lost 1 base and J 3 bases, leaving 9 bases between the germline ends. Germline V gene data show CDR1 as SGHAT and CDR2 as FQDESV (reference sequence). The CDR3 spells CASSLGQGHTGELFF. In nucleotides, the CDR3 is TGTGCCAGCAGCTTAGGTCAGGGTCACACCGGGGAGCTGTTTTTT.

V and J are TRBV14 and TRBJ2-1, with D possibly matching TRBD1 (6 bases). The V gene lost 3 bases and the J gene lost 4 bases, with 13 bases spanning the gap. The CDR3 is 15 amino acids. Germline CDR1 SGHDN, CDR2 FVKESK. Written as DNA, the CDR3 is TGTGCCAGCAGCCAGAGTAGGACAGTTTACAATGAGCAGTTCTTC. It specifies CASSQSRTVYNEQFF.

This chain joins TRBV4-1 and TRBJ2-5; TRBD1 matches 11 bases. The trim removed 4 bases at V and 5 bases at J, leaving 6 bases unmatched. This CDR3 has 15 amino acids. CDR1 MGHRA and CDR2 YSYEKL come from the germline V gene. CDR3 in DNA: TGCGCCAGCAGCCTGGGACAGGGGGTGGAGGAGACCCAGTACTTC. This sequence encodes CASSLGQGVEETQYF.

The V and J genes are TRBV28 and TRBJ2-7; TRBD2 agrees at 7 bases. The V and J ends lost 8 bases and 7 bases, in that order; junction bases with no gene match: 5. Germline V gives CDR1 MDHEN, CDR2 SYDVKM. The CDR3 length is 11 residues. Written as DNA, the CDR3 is TGTGCCAGCTCGGGGGGTCGGGAGCAGTACGTC. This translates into CASSGGREQYV.

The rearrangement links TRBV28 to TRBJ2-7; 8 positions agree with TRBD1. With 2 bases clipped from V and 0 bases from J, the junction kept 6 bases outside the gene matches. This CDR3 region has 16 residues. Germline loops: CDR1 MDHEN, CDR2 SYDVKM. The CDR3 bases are TGTGCCAGCAGTTTAGGGCAGGGGGCACTCTCCTACGAGCAGTACGTC. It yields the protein CASSLGQGALSYEQYV.

DNA for the CDR3: TGTGCCAGCAGTGACGACAGGGTGGGCTACACCTTC. Translated, it gives CASSDDRVGYTF. V is TRBV6-5 and J is TRBJ1-2; TRBD1 agrees at 7 bases. Germline CDR1 and CDR2: MNHEY and SVGAGI. The J segment lost 8 bases and the V segment lost 5 bases, leaving 5 bases of the junction unmatched. This CDR3 is built from 12 residues.

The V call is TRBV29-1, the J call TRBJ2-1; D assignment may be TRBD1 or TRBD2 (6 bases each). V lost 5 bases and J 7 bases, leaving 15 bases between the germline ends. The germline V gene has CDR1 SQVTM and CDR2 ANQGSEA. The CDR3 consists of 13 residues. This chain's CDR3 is CSVRGGPANEQFF. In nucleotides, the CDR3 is TGCAGCGTTAGAGGGGGGCCGGCGAATGAGCAGTTCTTC.

CDR3 residues: CASSLDYTSRETQYF. The CDR3 DNA reads TGTGCCAGCAGCTTAGACTACACGAGCAGAGAGACCCAGTACTTC. The V and J genes are TRBV7-9 and TRBJ2-5; D gene unclear. Trimming stripped 1 base from V and 4 bases from J, with 13 bases between. CDR1 and CDR2 (germline): SEHNR, FQNEAQ (reference sequence). The CDR3 runs 15 residues.